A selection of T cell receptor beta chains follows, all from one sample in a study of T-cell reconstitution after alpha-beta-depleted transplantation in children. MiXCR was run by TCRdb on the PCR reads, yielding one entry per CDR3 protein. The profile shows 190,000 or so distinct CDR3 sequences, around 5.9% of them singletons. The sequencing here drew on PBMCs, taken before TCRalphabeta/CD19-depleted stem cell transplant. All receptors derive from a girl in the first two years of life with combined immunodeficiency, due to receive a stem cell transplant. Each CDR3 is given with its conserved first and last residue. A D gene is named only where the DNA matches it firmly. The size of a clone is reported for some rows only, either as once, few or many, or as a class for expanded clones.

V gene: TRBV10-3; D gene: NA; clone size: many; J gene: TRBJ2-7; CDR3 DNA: TGTGCCATCGGGGAAACCTACGAGCAGTACTTC; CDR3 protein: CAIGETYEQYF
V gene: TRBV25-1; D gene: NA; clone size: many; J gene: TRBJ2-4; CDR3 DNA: TGTGCCAGCAGTGAATTTGCCATTCAGTACTTC; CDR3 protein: CASSEFAIQYF
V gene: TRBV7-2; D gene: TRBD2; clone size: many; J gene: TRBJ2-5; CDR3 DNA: TGTGCCAGCAGCCTTGGACTAGCTCAAGAGACCCAGTACTTC; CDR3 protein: CASSLGLAQETQYF
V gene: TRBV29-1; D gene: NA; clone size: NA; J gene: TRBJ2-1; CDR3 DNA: TGCAGCGTGGCCCTGGGCGGCCCTTACAATGAGCAGTTCTTC; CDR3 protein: CSVALGGPYNEQFF
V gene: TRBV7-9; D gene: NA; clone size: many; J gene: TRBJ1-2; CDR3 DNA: TGTGCCAGCAGCCATTCATCCACCCTATATGGCTACACCTTC; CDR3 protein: CASSHSSTLYGYTF
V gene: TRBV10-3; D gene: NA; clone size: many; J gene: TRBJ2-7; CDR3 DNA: TGTGCCATCAGTGTCGACTCCTACGAGCAGTACTTC; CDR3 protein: CAISVDSYEQYF
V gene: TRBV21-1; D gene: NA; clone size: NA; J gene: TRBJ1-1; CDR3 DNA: TGTGCCAGCCCCACGGAGGGGGCGCGAGAGATTGGGACTGAAGCTTTCTTT; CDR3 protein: CASPTEGAREIGTEAFF
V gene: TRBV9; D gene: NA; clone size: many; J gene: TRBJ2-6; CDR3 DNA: TGTGCCAGCAGCGAGGGACCGGGGGCTGGGGCCAACGTCCTGACTTTC; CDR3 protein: CASSEGPGAGANVLTF
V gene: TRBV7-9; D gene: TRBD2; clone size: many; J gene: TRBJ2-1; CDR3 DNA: TGTGCCAGCAGCTTAAACTTCGGGACTAGCGGGGGTGCCAATGAGCAGTTCTTC; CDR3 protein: CASSLNFGTSGGANEQFF
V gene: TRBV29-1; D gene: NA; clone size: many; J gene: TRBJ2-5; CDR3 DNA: TGCAGCGTTGAACACCTGGAGGGGGAGACCCAGTACTTC; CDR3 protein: CSVEHLEGETQYF
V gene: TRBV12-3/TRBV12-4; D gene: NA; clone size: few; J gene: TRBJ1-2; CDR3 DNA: TGTGCCAGCAGTTTCGACACCTTC; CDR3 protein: CASSFDTF
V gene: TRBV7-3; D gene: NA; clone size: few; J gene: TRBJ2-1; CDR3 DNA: TGTGCCAGCAGCTTTGCGCGGGGTTCGAATGAGCAGTTCTTC; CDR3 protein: CASSFARGSNEQFF
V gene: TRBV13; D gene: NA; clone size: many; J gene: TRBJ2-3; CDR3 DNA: TGTGCCAGCAGCTTGGGGTTGGTAGATACGCAGTATTTT; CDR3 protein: CASSLGLVDTQYF
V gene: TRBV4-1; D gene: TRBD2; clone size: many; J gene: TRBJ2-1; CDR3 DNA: TGCGCCAGCAGCCAAGAACCCCTACTAGCGAATGAGCAGTTCTTC; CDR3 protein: CASSQEPLLANEQFF
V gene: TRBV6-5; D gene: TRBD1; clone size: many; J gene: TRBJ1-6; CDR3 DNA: TGTGCCAGCAGTTACTCGTCCGGGACAGGGAGGCCCCTCCACTTT; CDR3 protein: CASSYSSGTGRPLHF